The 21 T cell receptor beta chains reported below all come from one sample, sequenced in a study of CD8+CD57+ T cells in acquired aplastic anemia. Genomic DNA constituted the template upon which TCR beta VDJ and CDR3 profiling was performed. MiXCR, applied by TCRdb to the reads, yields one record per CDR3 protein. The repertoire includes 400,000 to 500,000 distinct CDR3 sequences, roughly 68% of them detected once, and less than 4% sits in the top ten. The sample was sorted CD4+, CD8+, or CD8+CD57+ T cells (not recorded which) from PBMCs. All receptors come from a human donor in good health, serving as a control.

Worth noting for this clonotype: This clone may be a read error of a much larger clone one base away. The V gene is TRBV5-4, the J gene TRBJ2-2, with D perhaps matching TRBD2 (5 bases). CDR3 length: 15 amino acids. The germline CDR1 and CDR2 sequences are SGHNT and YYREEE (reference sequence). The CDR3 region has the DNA TGTGCCAGCAGCTTGGCCCCCCGGTGGACCGGGGAGCTGCTTTTT. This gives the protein CASSLAPRWTGELLF.

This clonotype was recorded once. The CDR3 DNA follows: TGTGCCAGCAGTGACCCGGCAGGACAGGCCGATCGGCAGTACTTC. It translates to CASSDPAGQADRQYF. The chain combines TRBV6-1 with TRBJ2-3; 7 bases map to TRBD1. The J call may be incorrect, as the DNA end agrees better with TRBJ2-7. The CDR3 runs to 15 residues. CDR1 is MNHNS and CDR2 is SASEGT in the germline V gene.

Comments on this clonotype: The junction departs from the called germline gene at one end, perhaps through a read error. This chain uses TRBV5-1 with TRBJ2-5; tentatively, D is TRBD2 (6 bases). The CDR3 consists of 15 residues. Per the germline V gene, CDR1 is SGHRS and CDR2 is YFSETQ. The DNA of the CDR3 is TGTGCCAGCAGCTTTTGGCCACGGGGAGGAGAGACCCAGTACTTC. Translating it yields CASSFWPRGGETQYF.

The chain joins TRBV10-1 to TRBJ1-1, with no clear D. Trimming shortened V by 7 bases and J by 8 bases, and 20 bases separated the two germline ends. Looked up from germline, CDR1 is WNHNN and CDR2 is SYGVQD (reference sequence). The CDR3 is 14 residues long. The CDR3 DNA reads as TGCGCCAGCATTGACGAAGTTGGTAACGCGGAAGCTTTCTTT. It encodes CASIDEVGNAEAFF.

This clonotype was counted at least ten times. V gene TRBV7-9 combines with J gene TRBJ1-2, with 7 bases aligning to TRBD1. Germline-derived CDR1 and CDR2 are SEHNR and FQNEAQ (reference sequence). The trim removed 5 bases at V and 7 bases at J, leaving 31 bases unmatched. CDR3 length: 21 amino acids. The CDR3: CASSLYTRGTVDSCRGRGYTF. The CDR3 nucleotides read TGTGCCAGCAGCCTTTACACCCGGGGGACAGTGGACTCTTGCCGAGGCCGTGGCTACACCTTC.

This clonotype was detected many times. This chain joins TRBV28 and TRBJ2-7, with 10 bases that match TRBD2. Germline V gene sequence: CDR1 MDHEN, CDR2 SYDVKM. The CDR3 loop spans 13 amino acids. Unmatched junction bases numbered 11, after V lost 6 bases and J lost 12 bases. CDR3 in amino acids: CASRGPTSGAMYF. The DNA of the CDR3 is TGTGCCAGCAGGGGCCCAACTAGCGGGGCCATGTACTTC.

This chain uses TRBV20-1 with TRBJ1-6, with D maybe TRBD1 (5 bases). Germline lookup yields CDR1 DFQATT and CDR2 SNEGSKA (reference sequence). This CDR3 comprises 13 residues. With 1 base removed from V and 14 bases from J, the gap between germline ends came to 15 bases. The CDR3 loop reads CSARGEDNLTLHF. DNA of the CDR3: TGCAGTGCTAGAGGTGAGGACAATTTAACCCTCCACTTT.

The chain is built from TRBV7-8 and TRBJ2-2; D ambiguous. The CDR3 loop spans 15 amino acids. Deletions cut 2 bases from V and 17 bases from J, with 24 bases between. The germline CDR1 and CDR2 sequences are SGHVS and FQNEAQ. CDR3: CASSLRAGRPAPAFF. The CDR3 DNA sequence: TGTGCCAGCAGCTTAAGGGCAGGTCGGCCAGCCCCAGCATTTTTT.

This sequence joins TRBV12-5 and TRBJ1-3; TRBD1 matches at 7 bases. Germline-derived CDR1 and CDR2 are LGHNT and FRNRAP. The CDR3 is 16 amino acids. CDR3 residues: CASSPHPGGSGNTIYF. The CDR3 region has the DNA TGTGCCAGCAGTCCGCACCCAGGGGGCTCTGGAAACACCATATATTTT.

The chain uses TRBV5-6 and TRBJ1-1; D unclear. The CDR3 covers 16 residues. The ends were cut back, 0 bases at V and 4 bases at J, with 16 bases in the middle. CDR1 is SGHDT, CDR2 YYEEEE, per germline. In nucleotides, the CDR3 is TGTGCCAGCAGCTTGGTACAGCGGCCTCTGAGCACTGAAGCTTTCTTT. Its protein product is CASSLVQRPLSTEAFF.

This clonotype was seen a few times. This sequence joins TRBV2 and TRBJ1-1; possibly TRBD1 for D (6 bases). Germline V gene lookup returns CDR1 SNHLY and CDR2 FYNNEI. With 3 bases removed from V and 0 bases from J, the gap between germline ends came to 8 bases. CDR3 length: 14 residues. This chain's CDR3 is CASSEAGVNTEAFF. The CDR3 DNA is TGTGCCAGCAGTGAGGCAGGGGTGAACACTGAAGCTTTCTTT.

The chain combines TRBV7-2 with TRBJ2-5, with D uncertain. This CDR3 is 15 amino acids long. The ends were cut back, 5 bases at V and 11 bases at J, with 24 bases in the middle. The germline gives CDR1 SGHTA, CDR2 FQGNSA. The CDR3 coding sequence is TGTGCCAGCAGCGAGCTGGAGTCAGGTAACACCATACAGTACTTC. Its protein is CASSELESGNTIQYF.

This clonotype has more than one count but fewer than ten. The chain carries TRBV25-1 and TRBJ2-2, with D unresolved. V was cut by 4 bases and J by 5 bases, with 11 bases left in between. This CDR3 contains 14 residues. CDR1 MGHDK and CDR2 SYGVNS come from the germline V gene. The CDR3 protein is CASSAPLATGELFF. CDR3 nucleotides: TGTGCCAGCAGTGCACCTTTAGCAACCGGGGAGCTGTTTTTT.

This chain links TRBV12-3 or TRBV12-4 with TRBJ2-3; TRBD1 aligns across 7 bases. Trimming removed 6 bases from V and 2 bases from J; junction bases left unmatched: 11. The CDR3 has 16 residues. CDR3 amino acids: CASSVRRQGLTDTQYF. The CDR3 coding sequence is TGTGCCAGCAGCGTACGTCGACAGGGCCTCACAGATACGCAGTATTTT.

Here the CDR3 reads CASSSGVREVLFF. The DNA for the CDR3 is TGTGCCAGCAGCTCCGGGGTACGTGAAGTACTGTTTTTT. J is TRBJ1-4 and V is TRBV14; no clear D. The CDR3 is 13 amino acids. The V and J ends lost 5 bases and 13 bases respectively, with 17 bases between them. The V gene's germline CDR1 is SGHDN and CDR2 FVKESK.

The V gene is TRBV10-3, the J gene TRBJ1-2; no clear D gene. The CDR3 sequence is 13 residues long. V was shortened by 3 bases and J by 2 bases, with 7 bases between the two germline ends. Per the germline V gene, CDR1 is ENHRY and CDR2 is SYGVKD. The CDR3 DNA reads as TGTGCCATCAGTGATGGGGAAAACTATGGCTACACCTTC. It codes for CAISDGENYGYTF.

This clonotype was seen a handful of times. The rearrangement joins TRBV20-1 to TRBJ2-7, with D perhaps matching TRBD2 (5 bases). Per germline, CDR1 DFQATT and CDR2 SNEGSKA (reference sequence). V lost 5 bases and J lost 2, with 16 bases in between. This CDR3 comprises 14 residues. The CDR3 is CSALPFSGTYEQYF. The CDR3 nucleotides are TGCAGTGCTCTCCCATTTTCGGGGACCTACGAGCAGTACTTC.

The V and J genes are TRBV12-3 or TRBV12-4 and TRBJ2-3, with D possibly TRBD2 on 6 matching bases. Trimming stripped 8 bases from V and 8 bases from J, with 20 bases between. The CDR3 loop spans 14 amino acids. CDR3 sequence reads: CASWDSGGVGTQYF. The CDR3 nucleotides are TGTGCCAGCTGGGATAGTGGAGGGGTTGGTACGCAGTATTTT.

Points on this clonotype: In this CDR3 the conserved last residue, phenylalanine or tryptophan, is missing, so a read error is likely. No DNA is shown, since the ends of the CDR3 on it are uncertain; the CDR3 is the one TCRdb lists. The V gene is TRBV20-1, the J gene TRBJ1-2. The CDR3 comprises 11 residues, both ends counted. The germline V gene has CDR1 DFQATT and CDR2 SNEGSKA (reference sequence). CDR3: CSARAKGGHTS.

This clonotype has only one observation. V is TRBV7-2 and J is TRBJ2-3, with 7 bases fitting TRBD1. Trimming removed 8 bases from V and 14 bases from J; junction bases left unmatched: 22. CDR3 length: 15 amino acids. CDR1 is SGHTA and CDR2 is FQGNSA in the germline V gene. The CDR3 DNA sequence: TGTGCCAGCGGGAACAGGGGCAGCTATGGCTACACCTTGTATTTT. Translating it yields CASGNRGSYGYTLYF.

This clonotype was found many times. The CDR3 DNA reads TGTGCCAGCATGTGGATGATTGCCTACAATGAGCAGTTCTTC. It yields the protein CASMWMIAYNEQFF. V is TRBV12-3 or TRBV12-4 and J is TRBJ2-1; D is undetermined. V was pared by 7 bases and J by 2 bases, with 12 bases between. The CDR3 extends over 14 amino acids.